The text below deals with one T cell receptor (beta chain). This sample was included in a study of technical replicates of blood from a few donors. V was cut by 5 bases and J by 4 bases, with 14 bases left in between. This CDR3 has 14 residues. Germline lookup yields CDR1 SEHNR and CDR2 FQNEAQ (reference sequence). Clones were sequenced by immunoSEQ multiplex PCR, and TCRdb holds only the in-frame ones, with some missing. The table includes over 50,000 clones, approximately 83% detected once. This TCR came from a human donor in good health. Some clones in this sample may be carry-over from other donors' samples. The specimen was PBMCs. The chain recombines TRBV7-9 with TRBJ1-2; the D gene is possibly TRBD1 (5 bases). The CDR3 DNA is TGTGCCAGCAGCCCAACAGGCGGGATCTATGGCTACACCTTC. Translating it yields CASSPTGGIYGYTF.